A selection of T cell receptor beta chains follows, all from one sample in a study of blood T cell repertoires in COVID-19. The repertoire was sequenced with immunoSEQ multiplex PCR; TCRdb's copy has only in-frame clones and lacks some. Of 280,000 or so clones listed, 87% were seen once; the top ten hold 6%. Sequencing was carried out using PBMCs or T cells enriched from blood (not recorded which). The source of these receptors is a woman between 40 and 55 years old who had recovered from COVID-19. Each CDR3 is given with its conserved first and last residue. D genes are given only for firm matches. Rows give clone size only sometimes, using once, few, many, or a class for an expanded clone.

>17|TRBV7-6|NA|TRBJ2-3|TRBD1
TGTGCCAGCAGCTTCCGGGACAGGGGATTTGGTACAGATACGCAGTATTTT
CASSFRDRGFGTDTQYF
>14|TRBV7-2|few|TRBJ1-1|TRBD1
TGTGCCAGCAGCCCCCTTGGACAGGGTACTGAAGCTTTCTTT
CASSPLGQGTEAFF
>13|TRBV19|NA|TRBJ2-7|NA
TGTGCCAGTTCTGCAGGGTCGATCTACGAGCAGTACTTC
CASSAGSIYEQYF
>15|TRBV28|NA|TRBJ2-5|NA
TGTGCCAGCAGTTCCTTTTGGACAGCCCAAGAGACCCAGTACTTC
CASSSFWTAQETQYF
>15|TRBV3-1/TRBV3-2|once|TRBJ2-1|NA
TGTGCCAGCAGCCAAGATTCACGGACTATTAATGAGCAGTTCTTC
CASSQDSRTINEQFF
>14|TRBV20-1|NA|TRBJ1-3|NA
TGCAGTGCTAGTTGGGCCCACTCTGGAAACACCATATATTTT
CSASWAHSGNTIYF
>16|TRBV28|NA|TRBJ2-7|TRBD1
TGTGCCAGCAGTTTGGTGGGGACAGGGAAGAACTACGAGCAGTACTTC
CASSLVGTGKNYEQYF
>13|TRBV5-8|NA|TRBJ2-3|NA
TGTGCCAGCAGCTTGACCGGGGTCAGTACGCAGTATTTT
CASSLTGVSTQYF
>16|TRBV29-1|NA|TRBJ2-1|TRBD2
TGCAGCGTTGAGGCCCGGACTAGCGGCTCCTACAATGAGCAGTTCTTC
CSVEARTSGSYNEQFF
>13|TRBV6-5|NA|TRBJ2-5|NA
TGTGCCAGCAGCCACGATTGGGCCGGGACCCAGTACTTC
CASSHDWAGTQYF
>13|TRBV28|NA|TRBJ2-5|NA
TGTGCCAGCAGTCGGGACCGGGAGGAGACCCAGTACTTC
CASSRDREETQYF
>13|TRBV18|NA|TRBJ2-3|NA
TGTGCCAGCTCACCAAGCAGCACAGATACGCAGTATTTT
CASSPSSTDTQYF
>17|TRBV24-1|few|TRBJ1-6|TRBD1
TGTGCCACCCCGGCCGAGGTCAGGGGGACCTATAATTCACCCCTCCACTTT
CATPAEVRGTYNSPLHF
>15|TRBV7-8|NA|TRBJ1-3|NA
TGTGCCAGCAGCTTAGTGCGGAGCTCTGGAAACACCATATATTTT
CASSLVRSSGNTIYF
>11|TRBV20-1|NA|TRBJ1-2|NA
TGCAGTGCTAGGGGGGCGTCCGGCTACACCTTC
CSARGASGYTF
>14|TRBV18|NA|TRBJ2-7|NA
TGTGCCAGCTCACCAGATTCCTCAGGCGACGAGCAGTACTTC
CASSPDSSGDEQYF
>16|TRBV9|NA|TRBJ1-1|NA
TGTGCCAGCAGCGCCTCCGGGCGCACAGGGATGGATGAAGCTTTCTTT
CASSASGRTGMDEAFF
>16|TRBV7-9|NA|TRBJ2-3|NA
TGTGCCAGCAGCGAGGGACTGCCGGCTCGTACAGATACGCAGTATTTT
CASSEGLPARTDTQYF
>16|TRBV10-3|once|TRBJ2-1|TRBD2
TGTGCCATCAGTTTGGAGGGACTAGCGGCCTACAATGAGCAGTTCTTC
CAISLEGLAAYNEQFF
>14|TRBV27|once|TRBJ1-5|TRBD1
TGTGCCAGCGGACCGGGACAGGGGATCCAGCCCCAGCATTTT
CASGPGQGIQPQHF
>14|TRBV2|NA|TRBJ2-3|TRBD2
TGTGCCAGCAGAGGACTAGCGGGCACAGATACGCAGTATTTT
CASRGLAGTDTQYF
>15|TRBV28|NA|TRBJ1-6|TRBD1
TGTGCCAGCAGATTGAGGGGGCGCGCAGGTTCACCCCTCCACTTT
CASRLRGRAGSPLHF
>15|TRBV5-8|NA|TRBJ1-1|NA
TGTGCCAGCAGCGGGGACGCGGGGGCAAGGACTGAAGCTTTCTTT
CASSGDAGARTEAFF
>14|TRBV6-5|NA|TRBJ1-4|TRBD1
TGTGCCAGCAGGGTGAGACAGGGAAATGAAAAACTGTTTTTT
CASRVRQGNEKLFF
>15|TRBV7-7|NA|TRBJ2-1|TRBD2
TGTGCTAGCAGCCAAACTAGCGGGAGCGGGCATGAGCAGTTCTTC
CASSQTSGSGHEQFF
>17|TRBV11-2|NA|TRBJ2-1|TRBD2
TGTGCCAGCAGCTTAGATCTAGCGGAGCTCTTCGACAATGAGCAGTTCTTC
CASSLDLAELFDNEQFF
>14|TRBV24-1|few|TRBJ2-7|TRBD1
TGTGCCAGGAGATGGACAGGGGCCTTCTACGAGCAGTACTTC
CARRWTGAFYEQYF
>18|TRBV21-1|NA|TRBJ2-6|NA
TGTGCCAGCAGCAAAGTTGTGGACAGGGAGTCTGGGGCCAACGTCCTGACTTTC
CASSKVVDRESGANVLTF
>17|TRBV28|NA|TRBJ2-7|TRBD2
TGTGCCAGCAGCCGCCCAGTGACTAGCGGGGGCCCCTACGAGCAGTACTTC
CASSRPVTSGGPYEQYF
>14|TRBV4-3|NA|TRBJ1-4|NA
TGCGCCAGCAGCCAAGCGGGGAGCGGTGAAAAACTGTTTTTT
CASSQAGSGEKLFF
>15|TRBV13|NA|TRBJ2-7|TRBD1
TGTGCCAGCAGCTTAGGCCTCGGGACAGGGGGCGAGCAGTACTTC
CASSLGLGTGGEQYF
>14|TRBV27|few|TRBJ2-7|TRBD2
TGTGCCAGCAGTTCCGGACTAGCGGGGAGCGAGCAGTACTTC
CASSSGLAGSEQYF
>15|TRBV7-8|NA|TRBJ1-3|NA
TGTGCCAGCAGCTTACTCGTTTTCTCTGGAAACACCATATATTTT
CASSLLVFSGNTIYF
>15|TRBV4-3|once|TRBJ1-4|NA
TGCGCCAGCAGTCTCAACGACGGAGGTAATGAAAAACTGTTTTTT
CASSLNDGGNEKLFF
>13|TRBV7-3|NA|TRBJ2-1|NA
TGTGCCAGCAGCTTATCTTTTAGCGGTGAGCAGTTCTTC
CASSLSFSGEQFF
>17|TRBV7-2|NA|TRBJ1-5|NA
TGTGCCAGCAGCTTAGCGGGGTCAGGGAGGGTCGAGCAGCCCCAGCATTTT
CASSLAGSGRVEQPQHF
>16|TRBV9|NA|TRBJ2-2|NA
TGTGCCAGCAGCGTAGCTCCCCTTTTAAACACCGGGGAGCTGTTTTTT
CASSVAPLLNTGELFF
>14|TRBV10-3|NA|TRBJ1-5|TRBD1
TGTGCCATCAGTGACTCACAGGGGCGGCAGCCCCAGCATTTT
CAISDSQGRQPQHF
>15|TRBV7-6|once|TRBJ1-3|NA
TGTGCCAGCAGCTGGTTAGGGGGCTCTGGAAACACCATATATTTT
CASSWLGGSGNTIYF
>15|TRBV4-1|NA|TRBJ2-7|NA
TGCGCCAGCAGCCAAGGTCGGACAGACCCCTACGAGCAGTACTTC
CASSQGRTDPYEQYF